These 9 T cell receptor beta chains originate from one sample sequenced in a study of beta chain features in type 1 diabetes. The sequenced template was cDNA made from the entire isolated RNA. Profiling relied on immunoSEQ multiplex PCR, and the TCRdb table lists in-frame clones only, not all of them. The data show around 340,000 clones, less than 20% seen once. Sequencing input: naive CD4+ T cells from blood. Receptor source: a woman aged 18-35 years in good health.

This chain connects TRBV9 to TRBJ2-3; 10 nucleotides align to TRBD2. The J segment lost 2 bases and the V segment lost 0 bases, leaving 9 bases of the junction unmatched. Germline loops: CDR1 SGDLS, CDR2 YYNGEE. This CDR3 spans 18 amino acids. The CDR3 DNA follows: TGTGCCAGCAGCGTAGGAGCGGGAGGGCCCTACGACACAGATACGCAGTATTTT. It yields the protein CASSVGAGGPYDTDTQYF. The entire variable domain, with the rest obtained from reference TRBV9 and TRBJ2-3, is as follows: DSGVTQTPKHLITATGQRVTLRCSPRSGDLSVYWYQQSLDQGLQFLIQYYNGEERAKGNILERFSAQQFPDLHSELNLSSLELGDSALYFCASSVGAGGPYDTDTQYFGPGTRLTVL.

The rearrangement links TRBV2 to TRBJ2-7; 7 nucleotides agree with TRBD2. Trimming removed 7 bases from V and 0 bases from J; junction bases left unmatched: 9. The CDR3 extends over 15 amino acids. Germline CDR1 is SNHLY and CDR2 is FYNNEI. CDR3 sequence (DNA): TGTGCCAGCACCCCTGAGCGGGGTAGCTCCTACGAGCAGTACTTC. Translation gives CASTPERGSSYEQYF.

Only a few counts were recorded for this clone. The V gene is TRBV11-1, the J gene TRBJ1-2; D is undetermined. The CDR3 is 14 amino acids. In germline, CDR1 is SGHAT, CDR2 FQDESV (reference sequence). The V end was cut by 4 bases, the J end by 6 bases, with 15 bases between. CDR3 residues: CASSSSTGDHGYTF. As DNA, the CDR3 is TGTGCCAGCAGCTCAAGTACGGGAGACCATGGCTACACCTTC.

This sequence joins TRBV2 and TRBJ2-5, with 8 bases identical to TRBD2. V shed 3 bases, J shed 1 base, and the junction held 4 bases outside the gene matches. The CDR3 totals 15 residues. From germline, CDR1 is SNHLY and CDR2 FYNNEI. Here the CDR3 DNA reads TGTGCCAGCAGTGAGCCACTAGCGGCCCAAGAGACCCAGTACTTC. This sequence encodes CASSEPLAAQETQYF.

The chain has TRBV28 and TRBJ1-2; D is unresolved. The V gene's germline CDR1 is MDHEN and CDR2 SYDVKM. V shed 7 bases and J shed 8 bases, with 14 bases lying between them. CDR3 size: 12 residues. CDR3 in DNA: TGTGCCAGCAAGGAGCGCCGGGAGGGCTACACCTTC. Amino acid sequence: CASKERREGYTF.

The rearrangement joins TRBV7-9 to TRBJ1-1; maybe TRBD1 (6 bases). Germline CDR1 SEHNR, CDR2 FQNEAQ (reference sequence). The CDR3 has 18 amino acids. The V end lost 1 base, the J end lost 4 bases, and 22 bases lay between the germline ends. The CDR3 is CASSLVPYWGGSSTEAFF. As DNA, the CDR3 is TGTGCCAGCAGCTTAGTACCGTATTGGGGGGGCTCTAGCACTGAAGCTTTCTTT.

This clone turned up a few times. This rearrangement joins TRBV29-1 to TRBJ1-1; D call uncertain. Germline CDR1 SQVTM, CDR2 ANQGSEA. This CDR3 comprises 13 residues. V was clipped by 3 bases and J by 0 bases, with 8 bases between them. CDR3 sequence (DNA): TGCAGCGTTGATTGGGCCCTGAACACTGAAGCTTTCTTT. Protein sequence: CSVDWALNTEAFF.

This clone came up a few times. The chain couples TRBV4-1 to TRBJ2-1; 8 bases match TRBD2. The CDR3 is 15 residues long. CDR1 is MGHRA, CDR2 YSYEKL, per germline. Trimming at V came to 2 bases and at J to 0 bases, leaving 0 bases not matched to a gene. CDR3 protein: CASSQSGSSYNEQFF. The CDR3 DNA is TGCGCCAGCAGCCAAAGCGGGAGCTCCTACAATGAGCAGTTCTTC.

As for this clone: Other DNA sequences in this sample translate to the same CDR3. The chain recombines TRBV6-5 with TRBJ1-5; D uncertain. The CDR3 spans 13 residues. Trimming cost V 0 bases and J 5 bases, with 5 bases left between them. Germline CDR1 MNHEY, CDR2 SVGAGI. The CDR3 DNA reads TGTGCCAGCAGTTACTCGAGGGATCAGCCCCAGCATTTT. It codes for CASSYSRDQPQHF.